This TCR beta chain was identified in a study of control samples from healthy donors and cancer patients. The CDR3 has 16 residues. The V gene's germline CDR1 is SEHNR and CDR2 FQNEAQ (reference sequence). Trimming left V 3 bases short and J 1 base short, with 12 bases between. Sequenced by immunoSEQ multiplex PCR; TCRdb stores in-frame clones only, minus some. Among 170,000 or so clones listed, 85% to 95% were seen once. J is TRBJ2-2 and V is TRBV7-9, with D perhaps matching TRBD1 or TRBD2 (6 bases each). This TCR was sampled from a man younger than 35 in good health. The material sequenced was blood. The CDR3 DNA is TGTGCCAGCAGCTTGGGGGGCGCGTTGAACACCGGGGAGCTGTTTTTT. As protein: CASSLGGALNTGELFF.